This T cell receptor beta chain emerged from a study of early T cells in non-severe SARS-CoV-2 infection (dated by TCRdb to 2020 to 2022). About the study as a whole: TCR sequencing used bulk RNA from unsorted whole blood, so alpha and beta chains could not be paired.

Set within a cohort of healthcare workers in London, UK, this nested case-control study involved weekly PCR testing of nasopharyngeal swabs along with blood sampling. Healthcare workers were recruited between 23 and 31 March 2020, during the week of the UK lockdown, and were followed weekly for up to roughly 16 weeks. On the study overall, not on this receptor specifically: VDJdb matching was skewed toward anti-spike CD8 responses and likely underestimated virus-specific expansions, missing private and CD4 specificities.

From its cysteine to its phenylalanine, the CDR3 spans 14 amino acids. The only DNA kept is the CDR3, 42 bases in frame from the first base. The V and J ends are trimmed by 0 bases and 12 bases, leaving 17 bases between them. The germline V gene (reference sequence) gives CDR1 as MNHNY and CDR2 as SVGAGI. Library prep was done by 5' RACE. TCRdb lists the instrument as NextSeq 500. To correct for sequencing error and PCR bias, the TCR library protocol tagged individual cDNA molecules with unique molecular identifiers. Both TCR alpha and beta chains were sequenced, and tight co-correlation was observed between alpha and beta sequence abundances in each sample. The original pipeline was this. Decombinator V4 was used to annotate TCR sequences for V gene, J gene and CDR3. TCRs were defined as expanded if a significant change between any two time points was detected under a Poisson model with p below 0.0001. TCR abundances were normalised to the total number of TCRs sequenced in each sample and reported as counts per million. TRAV1-2 paired with TRAJ12, TRAJ20 or TRAJ33 defined MAIT TCRs, while TRAV10 paired with TRAJ18 defined iNKT TCRs. A search of VDJdb, accessed on 1 November 2021, was run for TCRs annotated to CMV, EBV and SARS-CoV-2, with TCRs annotated for multiple antigens excluded. Using fastp at Q25 and MiXCR, TCRdb reprocessed the public reads and kept productive beta chains. Rows merge per CDR3 protein into single entries with the most common DNA and genes. TCRdb assigned the V and J calls; the authors' analysis was not used. The sample table shows over 60,000 distinct CDR3 sequences, and around 12% are seen once. The top ten constitute roughly 2.5% of the sample.

A note on this clonotype: The target of this receptor is not known. Within one base of it there is no much larger clone, and no base qualities were kept.

Recombination linked TRBV6-6 to TRBJ1-2, with the D gene uncertain. Source: whole blood, taken at baseline. The origin of this receptor is an adult who was a healthcare worker with PCR-confirmed SARS-CoV-2 infection or an uninfected control (not recorded which). The CDR3 region reads CASSYSSTFDGHTF. The DNA sequence is as follows: TGTGCCAGCAGTTACTCTTCGACATTTGACGGCCACACCTTC.